This T cell receptor (beta chain) is from a study of T cell repertoires in cytomegalovirus infection (dated by TCRdb to between 2018 and 2021). Notes on the research overall: Donor HLA type was relevant to the analysis, because carriage of CMV infection together with the matching HLA type was indicated by public TCR beta signatures. Broad study findings and their caveats: In both this cohort and an independent cohort of approximately 350 donors, the cumulative frequency of public TCR beta family members distinguished carriers of CMV infection plus the relevant HLA type. The ex vivo response was dominated by HLA-C-restricted CMV-specific TCR beta clonotypes, which also provided the single most frequent clonotype in two of eight donors.

TCRdb records Illumina HiSeq 1500 as the sequencer. The public reads were reanalyzed by TCRdb: fastp trimming at Q25, MiXCR alignment, in-frame beta chains only. Rows are unified per CDR3 protein, each entry keeping the most common DNA and genes. This sample is represented by 250,000 or so distinct CDR3 sequences; 12% of them were singletons. In total, the top ten clones hold approximately 1.6% of the sample. Regarding this clonotype: Its antigen is still unknown. No base quality values were provided; no much bigger clone lies one nucleotide off.

Per the germline V gene (reference sequence), SEHNR is the CDR1 and FQNEAQ is the CDR2. Trimming takes 4 bases off V and 6 bases off J; junction bases not matched to a gene: 4. From the cysteine through the phenylalanine, the CDR3 covers 14 amino acids. Just the 42-base CDR3 DNA is kept, in frame starting at base 1. What was sequenced was PBMCs. The sequence is built from TRBV7-9 and TRBJ2-5; TRBD1 fits 11 bases in the junction. The receptor was derived from a human donor in good health (CMV status not recorded). Some clones in this sample may be carry-over from other donors' samples. The bases are TGTGCCAGCAGCTCGGGACAGGGGGGAAAGACCCAGTACTTC. This sequence encodes CASSSGQGGKTQYF.